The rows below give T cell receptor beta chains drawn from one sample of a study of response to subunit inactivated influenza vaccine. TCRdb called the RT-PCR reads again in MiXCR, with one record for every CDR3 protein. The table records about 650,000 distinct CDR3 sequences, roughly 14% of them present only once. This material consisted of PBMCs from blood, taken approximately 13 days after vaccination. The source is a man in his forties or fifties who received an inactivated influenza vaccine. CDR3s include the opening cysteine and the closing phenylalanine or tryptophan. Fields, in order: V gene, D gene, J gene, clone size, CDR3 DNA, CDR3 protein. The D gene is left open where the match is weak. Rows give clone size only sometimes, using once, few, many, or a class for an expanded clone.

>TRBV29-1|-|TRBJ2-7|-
TGCAGCGTTCGACGGGACGGCTACGAGCAGTACTTC
CSVRRDGYEQYF
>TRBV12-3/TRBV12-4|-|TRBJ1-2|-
TGTGCCAGCACCCTCGGGGAGGTGTATGGCTACACCTTC
CASTLGEVYGYTF
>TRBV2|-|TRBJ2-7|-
TGTGCCAGCAGTACCGACCCCTTGGGGGGTGGGCAGTACTTC
CASSTDPLGGGQYF
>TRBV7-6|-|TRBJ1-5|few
TGTGCCAGCAGCTTAGCGGACTCTCGACGCAATCAGCCCCAGCATTTT
CASSLADSRRNQPQHF
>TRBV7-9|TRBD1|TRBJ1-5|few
TGTGCCAGCAGCTTAGCTGGACAGGGGGCCTTCCATCAGCCCCAGCATTTT
CASSLAGQGAFHQPQHF
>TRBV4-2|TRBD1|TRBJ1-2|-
TGTGCCAGCAGCGGGACAGGGGGCTTCGGCTACACCTTC
CASSGTGGFGYTF
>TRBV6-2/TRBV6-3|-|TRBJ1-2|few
TGTGCCAGCAGTTATCGGTCCACAGGAGGCTACACCTTC
CASSYRSTGGYTF
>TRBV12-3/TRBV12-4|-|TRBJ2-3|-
TGTGCCAGCAGTTTGGCAGGGTTCCTTGGGGATACGCAGTATTTT
CASSLAGFLGDTQYF
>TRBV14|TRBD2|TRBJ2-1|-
TGTGCCAGCAGCCAAGATTCCGGGGGGACCCAGTTCTTC
CASSQDSGGTQFF
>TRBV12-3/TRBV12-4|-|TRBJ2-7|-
TGTGCCAGCAGTTTATGGCAGGGGGGCGACGAGCAGTACTTC
CASSLWQGGDEQYF
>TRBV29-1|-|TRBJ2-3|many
TGCAGCGTTTCACAGGGTCAGACAGATACGCAGTATTTT
CSVSQGQTDTQYF
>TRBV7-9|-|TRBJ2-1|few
TGTGCCAGCAGCTTAGATGGGACCCAACAGTTCTTC
CASSLDGTQQFF
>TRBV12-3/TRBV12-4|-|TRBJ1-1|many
TGTGCCAGCAGTTTAGAGAGGGCTTTGAACACTGAAGCTTTCTTT
CASSLERALNTEAFF